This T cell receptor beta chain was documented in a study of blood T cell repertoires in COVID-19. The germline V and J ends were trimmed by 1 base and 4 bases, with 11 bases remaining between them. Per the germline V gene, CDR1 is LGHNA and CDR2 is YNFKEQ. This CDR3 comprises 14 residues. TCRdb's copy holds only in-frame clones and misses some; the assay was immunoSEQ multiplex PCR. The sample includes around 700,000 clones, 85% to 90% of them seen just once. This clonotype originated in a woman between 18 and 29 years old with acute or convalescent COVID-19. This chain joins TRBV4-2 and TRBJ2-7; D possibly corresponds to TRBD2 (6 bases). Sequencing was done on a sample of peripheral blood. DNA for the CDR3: TGTGCCAGCAGCCAAGTAGGCGGGGAGTACGAGCAGTACTTC. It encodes CASSQVGGEYEQYF.